These 17 T cell receptor beta chains came from one sample sequenced in a study of T cell responses to AZD1222 COVID-19 vaccine. Data came from immunoSEQ multiplex PCR; TCRdb stores just in-frame clones and leaves some out. The data show about 210,000 clones, around 94% seen once. Specimen: peripheral blood, collected 28 days after the second dose of the MenACWY control vaccine. The receptors originated from an adult who received the MenACWY meningococcal vaccine as a control.

The chain has TRBV7-6 and TRBJ2-2; 10 nucleotides align to TRBD2. This CDR3 has 16 amino acids. Germline V gene data show CDR1 as SGHVS and CDR2 as FNYEAQ. J was trimmed by 1 base and V by 5 bases; bases with no gene match: 4. CDR3 protein: CASSLRTSGNTGELFF. CDR3 coding DNA: TGTGCCAGCAGCCTAAGGACTAGCGGGAACACCGGGGAGCTGTTTTTT.

Points on this clone: Other DNA variants within this sample encode the same CDR3. V and J are TRBV27 and TRBJ1-1; tentatively, D is TRBD1 (5 bases). The germline V gene encodes CDR1 MNHEY and CDR2 SMNVEV (reference sequence). This CDR3 is built from 13 residues. The ends were cut back, 5 bases at V and 0 bases at J, with 7 bases in the middle. This CDR3 reads CASSLTVNTEAFF. As DNA, the CDR3 is TGTGCCAGCAGTCTGACAGTGAACACTGAAGCTTTCTTT.

This sequence joins TRBV28 and TRBJ2-5; the match to TRBD2 covers 7 bases. Germline CDR1 reads MDHEN; CDR2 reads SYDVKM. V was clipped by 10 bases and J by 5 bases; unmatched bases: 25. The CDR3 is 18 amino acids. CDR3 sequence (DNA): TGTGCCACCCGCGTAACTCCTCTCCTAGCGGACCCTCGGGAGACCCAGTACTTC. Amino acid sequence: CATRVTPLLADPRETQYF.

The chain has TRBV6-1 and TRBJ2-1; D is ambiguous. Trimming left V 3 bases short and J 16 bases short, with 13 bases between. The CDR3 is 11 residues long. In germline, CDR1 is MNHNS, CDR2 SASEGT. CDR3 nucleotides: TGTGCCAGCAGTGATTCACTTGAAAGATTCTTC. Translating it yields CASSDSLERFF.

CDR3 DNA: TGTGCCTGGGTACGGGACGGAGCGTCCTACGAGCAGTACTTC. As protein: CAWVRDGASYEQYF. The chain combines TRBV30 with TRBJ2-7, with D perhaps assigned TRBD1 or TRBD2 (5 bases each). The CDR3 consists of 14 residues. Germline values: CDR1 GTSNPN, CDR2 SVGIG (reference sequence). V lost 5 bases and J 1 base, leaving 15 bases between the germline ends.

The genes are TRBV12-3 or TRBV12-4 and TRBJ1-1; no definite D call. V was clipped by 6 bases and J by 4 bases, with 12 bases between them. This CDR3 region has 13 residues. This chain's CDR3 is CASRERVPTEAFF. The CDR3 DNA follows: TGTGCCAGCAGGGAGCGAGTTCCCACTGAAGCTTTCTTT.

The chain employs TRBV28 and TRBJ2-3; unclear D gene. V lost 8 bases and J lost 0, with 12 bases in between. CDR1 and CDR2 (germline): MDHEN, SYDVKM. The length of the CDR3 is 14 residues. In DNA, the CDR3 is TGTGCCAGCGCAACCGCAGGAAGCACAGATACGCAGTATTTT. The encoded protein is CASATAGSTDTQYF.

Only a few counts were recorded for this clone. The chain links TRBV29-1 to TRBJ2-2; D gene uncertain. Between the trimmed V and J ends, which lost 5 bases and 6 bases, there was a span of 7 bases. The germline V gene encodes CDR1 SQVTM and CDR2 ANQGSEA. The CDR3 loop spans 11 amino acids. In nucleotides, the CDR3 is TGCAGCGTTTATCCTCCCGGGGAGCTGTTTTTT. Its translation is CSVYPPGELFF.

This clone appeared many times. The chain recombines TRBV28 with TRBJ2-2; D is uncertain. Germline-derived CDR1 and CDR2 are MDHEN and SYDVKM. The CDR3 runs to 15 residues. Trimming shortened V by 5 bases and J by 2 bases, and 12 bases separated the two germline ends. DNA for the CDR3: TGTGCCAGCAGTCTGGGAAACAAAAACACCGGGGAGCTGTTTTTT. Amino acids: CASSLGNKNTGELFF.

This chain connects TRBV23-1 to TRBJ2-5; TRBD1 matches 8 bases. TRBV23-1 is designated an ORF whose function remains uncertain. V was pared by 9 bases and J by 12 bases, with 12 bases of the junction left unmatched. The CDR3 has 12 residues. In DNA, the CDR3 is TGCGCCAGTCTTATGATCCGGGACAGGAAGTACTTC. Its protein product is CASLMIRDRKYF.

With respect to this clone: At one end, the junction sequence differs from germline, possibly due to a read error. The V call is TRBV18, the J call TRBJ1-4; 7 bases align to TRBD1. The CDR3 length is 13 residues. From germline, CDR1 is KGHSH and CDR2 LQKENI. The CDR3, as DNA: TGTGCCAGCTCACAGGGGGCTAACGAAAAACTGTTTTTT. The encoded protein is CASSQGANEKLFF.

The J gene is TRBJ2-2, the V gene TRBV6-4, with 12 bases matching TRBD2. The ends lost 5 bases at V and 5 bases at J; junction bases unmatched: 3. The CDR3 totals 15 residues. Germline V CDR1 and CDR2: MRHNA, SNTAGT. CDR3 residues: CASSPGLAGTGELFF. CDR3 sequence (DNA): TGTGCCAGCAGTCCTGGACTAGCGGGAACCGGGGAGCTGTTTTTT.

CDR3 amino acids: CASSLRTGEGSYNEQFF. As DNA, the CDR3 is TGTGCCAGCAGCCTACGGACAGGAGAAGGATCCTACAATGAGCAGTTCTTC. The chain uses TRBV7-2 and TRBJ2-1; 7 bases match TRBD1. The length of the CDR3 is 17 residues. Unmatched junction bases numbered 11, after V lost 5 bases and J lost 1 base. Per the germline V gene, CDR1 is SGHTA and CDR2 is FQGNSA.

The count of this clone is one. The chain is built from TRBV15 and TRBJ2-7; D remains unclear. The CDR3 is 14 amino acids. Looked up from germline, CDR1 is LNHNV and CDR2 is YYDKDF (reference sequence). V lost 0 bases and J 4 bases, leaving 10 bases between the germline ends. The CDR3 protein is CATSRDQAGYEQYF. As DNA, the CDR3 is TGTGCCACCAGCAGAGATCAAGCAGGTTACGAGCAGTACTTC.

This chain connects TRBV28 to TRBJ2-6; D gene ambiguous. Trimming left V 7 bases short and J 2 bases short, with 18 bases between. In germline, CDR1 is MDHEN, CDR2 SYDVKM. CDR3 length equals 17 residues. CDR3: CASTPRAGRPGANVLTF. Written as DNA, the CDR3 is TGTGCCAGCACCCCCCGGGCAGGTAGGCCTGGGGCCAACGTCCTGACTTTC.

The chain carries TRBV19 and TRBJ1-1; D gene ambiguous. V was pared by 1 base and J by 0 bases, with 12 bases between. Germline loops: CDR1 LNHDA, CDR2 SQIVND (reference sequence). There are 16 residues in the CDR3. This chain's CDR3 is CASSIVRQVMNTEAFF. The DNA of the CDR3 is TGTGCCAGTAGTATAGTTCGGCAGGTGATGAACACTGAAGCTTTCTTT.

V usage is TRBV2 and J usage is TRBJ1-1, with no clear D. Looked up from germline, CDR1 is SNHLY and CDR2 is FYNNEI. Trimming removed 3 bases from V and 1 base from J, with 6 bases in between. The CDR3 has 13 amino acids. CDR3 amino acids: CASSDTPNTEAFF. CDR3 bases: TGTGCCAGCAGTGACACTCCGAACACTGAAGCTTTCTTT.